The 7 T cell receptor beta chains reported below all come from one sample, sequenced in a study of prognosis after radiotherapy for stage I lung cancer. Amplification of the TCR beta CDR3 (from genomic DNA) was done by two-round multiplex PCR. Gene-specific primers for each TRBV and TRBJ gene drove first-round PCR. Using its own MiXCR run on the multiplex PCR reads, TCRdb lists one record per CDR3 protein. In the table there are tens of thousands of distinct CDR3 sequences, 30% to 40% of which are singletons. The material sequenced was PBMCs, taken before or after stereotactic body radiation therapy (not recorded which). The receptor set was obtained from a donor over 45 with non-small cell lung cancer.

The sample holds many counts of this clonotype. The J gene is TRBJ1-2, the V gene TRBV2, with D unresolved. The CDR3 is made up of 15 amino acids. In germline, CDR1 is SNHLY, CDR2 FYNNEI. The V gene lost 3 bases and the J gene lost 8 bases, with 19 bases spanning the gap. CDR3 sequence (DNA): TGTGCCAGCAGTGACGCCGGGCGGGCCGCAAGGGGCTACACCTTC. Translation: CASSDAGRAARGYTF.

This clonotype came up many times. The CDR3 DNA sequence: TGTGCCAGCCTGCGGACAGGCACAGATACGCAGTATTTT. This gives the protein CASLRTGTDTQYF. The chain links TRBV6-2 or TRBV6-3 to TRBJ2-3, with a weak D call TRBD1 (6 bases). CDR3 length: 13 residues. CDR1 and CDR2 from the germline V gene are MNHEY and SVGEGT. V was shortened by 8 bases and J by 1 base, with 10 bases between the two germline ends.

Notes on this clonotype: One end of the junction does not line up with germline, which may come from a read error. The genes are TRBV6-1 and TRBJ1-1; D gene unclear. In germline, CDR1 is MNHNS, CDR2 SASEGT. CDR3 length equals 14 residues. DNA of the CDR3: TGTGCCAGCAGACCCACAAGGTTGAACATTGAAGCTTTCTTT. Translating it yields CASRPTRLNIEAFF.

In this sample, this clonotype turned up many times. The chain has TRBV28 and TRBJ1-3; D is unclear. Trimming stripped 3 bases from V and 4 bases from J, with 13 bases between. This CDR3 comprises 15 residues. The V gene's germline CDR1 is MDHEN and CDR2 SYDVKM. The CDR3 protein is CASSLGRIVGNTIYF. CDR3 in DNA: TGTGCCAGCAGTTTGGGTAGGATCGTGGGAAACACCATATATTTT.

This clonotype has only one observation. Only one base separates this from a far larger clonotype, so it likely reflects a read error. This chain uses TRBV6-9 with TRBJ2-7; 9 nucleotides line up with TRBD2. The CDR3 totals 16 residues. Germline V gene sequence: CDR1 MNHGY, CDR2 SVAAGI. The V gene end was trimmed by 3 bases and the J gene end by 9 bases; junction bases not matched to a gene: 15. Here the CDR3 DNA reads TGTGCCAGCAGTTACTCCGGCGGGAGGGCCATCCTGGGGCAGTACTTC. Its protein is CASSYSGGRAILGQYF.

The V gene is TRBV20-1, the J gene TRBJ2-1; TRBD1 might be the D (5 bases). The CDR3 spans 16 residues. Germline V gene lookup returns CDR1 DFQATT and CDR2 SNEGSKA (reference sequence). Trimming pared 7 bases from V and 1 base from J, leaving 20 bases between. CDR3 amino acids: CSDNPTRATSYNEQFF. In nucleotides, the CDR3 is TGCAGTGATAATCCTACCAGGGCGACATCCTACAATGAGCAGTTCTTC.

Many counts were recorded for this clonotype. The chain has TRBV15 and TRBJ2-1; the D gene is possibly TRBD1 (5 bases). Trimming took off 8 bases at V and 10 bases at J, with 15 bases between the two ends. The CDR3 has 12 amino acids. Germline-derived CDR1 and CDR2 are LNHNV and YYDKDF (reference sequence). The CDR3 protein is CATAQGPGEQFF. The CDR3 DNA sequence: TGTGCCACCGCGCAGGGTCCCGGGGAGCAGTTCTTC.